This TCR beta chain was obtained from a study of Ad26.COV2.S vaccination and SARS-CoV-2 variants. Study results and caveats: Vaccine recipients showed a spike-specific TCR breadth that was higher than in placebo recipients. The authors reported substantial breadth in spike-specific CD8+ and CD4+ T cell responses after vaccination. Those who received vaccine or placebo ended up with similar non-spike TCR breadth. Total responses of T cells may have been underestimated by the analyses of TCR breadth and depth.

This table comes from immunoSEQ multiplex PCR, and its TCRdb copy is limited to in-frame clones, with some not included. Found here are roughly 100,000 clones, around 80% of them singletons; the top ten hold 15% to 20%. The germline V and J ends were trimmed by 3 bases and 2 bases, with 5 bases remaining between them. Germline V lookup: CDR1 MNHEY, CDR2 SVGAGI. This CDR3 comprises 13 residues. With regard to this clone: Its antigen is not identified.

This TCR came from a human donor who had recovered from COVID-19. The starting material was peripheral blood, obtained after recovery from COVID-19. This chain uses TRBV6-5 with TRBJ1-5; the D is unclear. Here the CDR3 DNA reads TGTGCCAGCAGTTATGGCCGCAATCAGCCCCAGCATTTT. Translating gives CASSYGRNQPQHF.